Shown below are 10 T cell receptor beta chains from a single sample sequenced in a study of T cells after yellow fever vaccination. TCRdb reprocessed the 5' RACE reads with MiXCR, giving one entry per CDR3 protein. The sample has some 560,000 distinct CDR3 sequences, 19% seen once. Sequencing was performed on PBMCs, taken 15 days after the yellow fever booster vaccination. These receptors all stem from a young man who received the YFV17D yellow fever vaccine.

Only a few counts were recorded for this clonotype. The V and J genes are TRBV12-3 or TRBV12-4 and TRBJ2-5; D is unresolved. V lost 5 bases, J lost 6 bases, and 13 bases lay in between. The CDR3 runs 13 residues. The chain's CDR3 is CASSPGPVQTQYF. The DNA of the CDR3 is TGTGCCAGCAGTCCCGGACCAGTCCAGACCCAGTACTTC.

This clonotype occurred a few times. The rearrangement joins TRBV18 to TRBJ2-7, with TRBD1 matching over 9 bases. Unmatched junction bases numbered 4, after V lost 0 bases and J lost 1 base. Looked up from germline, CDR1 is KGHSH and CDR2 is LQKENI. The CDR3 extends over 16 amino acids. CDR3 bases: TGTGCCAGCTCACCACCGGCGGGACAGGGTTCCTACGAGCAGTACTTC. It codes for CASSPPAGQGSYEQYF.

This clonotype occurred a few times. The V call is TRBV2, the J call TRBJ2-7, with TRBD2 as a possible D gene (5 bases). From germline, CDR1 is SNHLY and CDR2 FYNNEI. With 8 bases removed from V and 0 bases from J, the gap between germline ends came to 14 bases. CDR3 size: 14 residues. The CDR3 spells CASGGPGLSYEQYF. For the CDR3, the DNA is TGTGCCAGCGGAGGTCCGGGTCTCTCCTACGAGCAGTACTTC.

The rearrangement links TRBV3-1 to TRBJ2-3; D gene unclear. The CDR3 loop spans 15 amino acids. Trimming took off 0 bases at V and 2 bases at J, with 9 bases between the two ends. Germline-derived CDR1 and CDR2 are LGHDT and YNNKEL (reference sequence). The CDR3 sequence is CASSQEGGPTDTQYF. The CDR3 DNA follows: TGTGCCAGCAGCCAAGAGGGCGGACCCACAGATACGCAGTATTTT.

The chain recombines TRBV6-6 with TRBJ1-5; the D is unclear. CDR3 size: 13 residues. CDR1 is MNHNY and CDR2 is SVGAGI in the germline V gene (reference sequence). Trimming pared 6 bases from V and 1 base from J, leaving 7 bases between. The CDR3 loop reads CASRADSNQPQHF. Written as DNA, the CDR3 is TGTGCCAGCAGGGCCGACAGCAATCAGCCCCAGCATTTT.

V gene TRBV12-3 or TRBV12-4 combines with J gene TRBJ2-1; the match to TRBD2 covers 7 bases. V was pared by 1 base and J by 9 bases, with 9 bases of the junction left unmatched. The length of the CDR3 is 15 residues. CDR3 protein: CASSLVRGGIGEQFF. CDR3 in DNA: TGTGCCAGCAGTTTAGTGCGCGGGGGTATTGGTGAGCAGTTCTTC.

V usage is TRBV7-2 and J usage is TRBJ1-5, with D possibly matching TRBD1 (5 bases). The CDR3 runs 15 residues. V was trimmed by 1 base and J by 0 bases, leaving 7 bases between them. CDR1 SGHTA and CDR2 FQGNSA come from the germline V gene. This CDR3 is CASSLEGASNQPQHF. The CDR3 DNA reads TGTGCCAGCAGCTTAGAAGGGGCTAGCAATCAGCCCCAGCATTTT.

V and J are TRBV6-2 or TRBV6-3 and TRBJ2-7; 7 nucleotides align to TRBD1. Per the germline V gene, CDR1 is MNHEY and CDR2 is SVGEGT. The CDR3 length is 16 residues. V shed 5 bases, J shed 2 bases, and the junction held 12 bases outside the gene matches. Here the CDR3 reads CASSDPVRDSTYEQYF. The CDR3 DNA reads TGTGCCAGCAGTGATCCGGTCAGGGACAGCACCTACGAGCAGTACTTC.

Here the CDR3 DNA reads TGTGCCAGCAGTTTTACAGCGGGGCCCGAGCAGTTCTTC. It translates to CASSFTAGPEQFF. The rearrangement uses TRBV28 and TRBJ2-1, with 7 bases identical to TRBD2. Per germline, CDR1 MDHEN and CDR2 SYDVKM. The CDR3 is 13 residues long. V lost 3 bases and J lost 10; bases outside the gene matches: 6.

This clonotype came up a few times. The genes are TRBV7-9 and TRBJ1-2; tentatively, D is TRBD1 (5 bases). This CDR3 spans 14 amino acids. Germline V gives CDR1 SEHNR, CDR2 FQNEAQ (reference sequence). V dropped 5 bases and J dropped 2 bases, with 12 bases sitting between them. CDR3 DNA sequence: TGTGCCAGCAGCACCACCGGGGCCAACTATGGCTACACCTTC. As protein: CASSTTGANYGYTF.